The next 22 T cell receptor beta chains were all read from a single sample in a study of blood T cell repertoires in COVID-19. Assay used: immunoSEQ multiplex PCR; TCRdb lists only in-frame clones, some missing. The table shows roughly 380,000 clones, with about 88% occurring only once. Source material: peripheral blood. The receptors were gathered from a woman between 35 and 50 years old with COVID-19, enrolled during active disease.

This chain links TRBV19 with TRBJ2-2; 9 bases fit TRBD2. CDR3 length: 15 amino acids. Losses at the gene ends were 7 bases for V and 5 bases for J; bases not matched to a gene: 8. Germline CDR1 is LNHDA and CDR2 is SQIVND (reference sequence). CDR3 residues: CASNSGRSGTGELFF. As DNA, the CDR3 is TGTGCCAGTAACAGCGGGAGGTCGGGTACCGGGGAGCTGTTTTTT.

The chain uses TRBV29-1 and TRBJ1-2, with 7 bases fitting TRBD1. This CDR3 has 12 amino acids. V was clipped by 8 bases and J by 7 bases; unmatched bases: 10. Germline V gene lookup returns CDR1 SQVTM and CDR2 ANQGSEA. The CDR3 sequence is CSITTGVGGYTF. The CDR3 DNA follows: TGCAGCATCACAACAGGGGTCGGTGGCTACACCTTC.

The rearrangement joins TRBV5-5 to TRBJ1-4; TRBD1 aligns across 10 bases. Germline loops: CDR1 SGHKS, CDR2 YYEKEE (reference sequence). The trim removed 5 bases at V and 7 bases at J, leaving 5 bases unmatched. This CDR3 comprises 14 residues. This chain's CDR3 is CASRPGQGSEKLFF. The CDR3 bases are TGTGCCAGCAGACCGGGACAGGGGAGTGAAAAACTGTTTTTT.

The V and J genes are TRBV5-1 and TRBJ1-4; weak D call: TRBD1 (5 bases). This CDR3 has 15 amino acids. Looked up from germline, CDR1 is SGHRS and CDR2 is YFSETQ. The V and J ends lost 4 bases and 2 bases respectively, with 12 bases between them. The CDR3, as DNA: TGCGCCAGCAGCGGCCAGGGTGGGACTAATGAAAAACTGTTTTTT. Encoded protein: CASSGQGGTNEKLFF.

CDR3 residues: CASSLVRDLTEAFF. For the CDR3, the DNA is TGTGCCAGCAGTTTAGTCAGGGATCTCACTGAAGCTTTCTTT. The chain employs TRBV28 and TRBJ1-1; D may be TRBD1 (5 bases). The CDR3 loop spans 14 amino acids. Germline values: CDR1 MDHEN, CDR2 SYDVKM. V lost 2 bases, J lost 4 bases, and 11 bases lay in between.

The chain employs TRBV18 and TRBJ1-6, with D possibly TRBD1 on 6 matching bases. Germline V gene sequence: CDR1 KGHSH, CDR2 LQKENI. V dropped 6 bases and J dropped 6 bases, with 15 bases sitting between them. CDR3 size: 15 residues. CDR3 coding DNA: TGTGCCAGCTCCCCCGGGGGGGGCGTTAATTCACCCCTCCACTTT. Its protein is CASSPGGGVNSPLHF.

The gene calls are TRBV7-6 and TRBJ2-7; D is possibly TRBD1 (7 bases). Germline V gene lookup returns CDR1 SGHVS and CDR2 FNYEAQ. This CDR3 has 17 amino acids. The germline V and J ends were trimmed by 4 bases and 11 bases, with 30 bases remaining between them. For the CDR3, the DNA is TGTGCCAGCAGCTCATACCCCTCCAGGAGGGCCGACAGGGAAAAGTACTTC. Amino acids: CASSSYPSRRADREKYF.

The chain recombines TRBV27 with TRBJ1-2; D gene uncertain. V was trimmed by 5 bases and J by 5 bases, leaving 18 bases between them. CDR3 length: 15 residues. In germline, CDR1 is MNHEY, CDR2 SMNVEV (reference sequence). The CDR3 loop reads CASSTRRGILYGYTF. CDR3 DNA: TGTGCCAGCAGTACCCGACGGGGTATTCTTTATGGCTACACCTTC.

This clone has ten or more counts. V is TRBV7-2 and J is TRBJ1-2; possibly TRBD1 for D (5 bases). Germline V gene sequence: CDR1 SGHTA, CDR2 FQGNSA. Trimming left V 4 bases short and J 10 bases short, with 16 bases between. CDR3 length equals 13 residues. The CDR3: CASSWTMARDYTF. The CDR3 coding sequence is TGTGCCAGCAGCTGGACAATGGCCAGGGACTACACCTTC.

This chain connects TRBV5-1 to TRBJ1-4; no reliable D call. Germline loops: CDR1 SGHRS, CDR2 YFSETQ. V lost 3 bases, J lost 3 bases, and 9 bases lay in between. There are 14 residues in the CDR3. CDR3 in amino acids: CASSSAVANEKLFF. The CDR3 DNA follows: TGCGCCAGCAGCTCGGCGGTGGCTAATGAAAAACTGTTTTTT.

This chain uses TRBV19 with TRBJ1-5; D gene ambiguous. This CDR3 is 14 amino acids long. The germline gives CDR1 LNHDA, CDR2 SQIVND (reference sequence). Trimming cost V 3 bases and J 3 bases, with 9 bases left between them. The CDR3 spells CASSMSRPNQPQHF. In DNA form, the CDR3 reads TGTGCCAGTAGTATGAGCAGGCCCAATCAGCCCCAGCATTTT.

The chain links TRBV3-1 (or the pseudogene TRBV3-2) to TRBJ1-1; the D gene is possibly TRBD1 (5 bases). Trimming removed 0 bases from V and 4 bases from J, with 12 bases in between. This CDR3 comprises 15 residues. Looked up from germline, CDR1 is LGHDT and CDR2 is YNNKEL (reference sequence). The CDR3 spells CASSQDLSGGTEAFF. In nucleotides, the CDR3 is TGTGCCAGCAGCCAAGATCTGAGCGGGGGCACTGAAGCTTTCTTT.

V gene TRBV6-2 or TRBV6-3 combines with J gene TRBJ2-7; 7 bases are shared with TRBD2. The CDR3 runs to 14 residues. Trimming took 6 bases from V and 3 from J; bases not matched to a gene: 8. Per the germline V gene, CDR1 is MNHEY and CDR2 is SVGEGT. The CDR3 spells CASSGRGESYEQYF. The CDR3 nucleotides are TGTGCCAGCAGCGGCCGGGGGGAAAGCTACGAGCAGTACTTC.

This clone was seen just once. The chain links TRBV5-6 to TRBJ1-2, with 10 bases fitting TRBD1. CDR3 size: 16 residues. In germline, CDR1 is SGHDT, CDR2 YYEEEE. The V and J ends lost 3 bases and 8 bases, in that order; junction bases with no gene match: 13. CDR3 DNA sequence: TGTGCCAGCAGCTGGAGGGGACCGACAGGGGGCAAGGGCTACACCTTC. Its protein is CASSWRGPTGGKGYTF.

The chain joins TRBV19 to TRBJ1-1; weak D call: TRBD1 (6 bases). V lost 8 bases, J lost 0 bases, and 25 bases lay in between. Germline lookup yields CDR1 LNHDA and CDR2 SQIVND (reference sequence). The CDR3 sequence is 18 residues long. In DNA, the CDR3 is TGTGCCAGTCGAAAAGTCGACAGGCGAGTTCCCATGAACACTGAAGCTTTCTTT. This gives the protein CASRKVDRRVPMNTEAFF.

V and J are TRBV6-5 and TRBJ2-1; perhaps TRBD2 as D (5 bases). In germline, CDR1 is MNHEY, CDR2 SVGAGI. V lost 4 bases and J 4 bases, leaving 11 bases between the germline ends. The CDR3 is 14 amino acids. CDR3 coding DNA: TGTGCCAGCAGTTTCCTCCGGGATTACAATGAGCAGTTCTTC. It encodes CASSFLRDYNEQFF.

V usage is TRBV21-1 and J usage is TRBJ2-3; TRBD1, the D gene given by the table, was not confirmed from the DNA. TRBV21-1 is designated a pseudogene. CDR3 length: 18 residues. The chain's CDR3 is CASSRWARETRRTDTQYF. DNA of the CDR3: TGTGCCAGCAGCAGATGGGCTCGCGAGACGCGCCGCACAGATACGCAGTATTTT.

The chain carries TRBV7-3 and TRBJ2-5; 14 nucleotides line up with TRBD2. J lost 1 base, V lost 5 bases, and 6 bases had no gene match. Germline V gene data show CDR1 as SGHTA and CDR2 as FQGTGA. The CDR3 totals 17 residues. CDR3 DNA: TGTGCCAGCAGCGCGGGACTAGCGGGGGACGCCCAAGAGACCCAGTACTTC. Protein product: CASSAGLAGDAQETQYF. Complete variable domain (other parts from reference TRBV7-3 and TRBJ2-5): GAGVSQTPSNKVTEKGKYVELRCDPISGHTALYWYRQSLGQGPEFLIYFQGTGAADDSGLPNDRFFAVRPEGSVSTLKIQRTERGDSAVYLCASSAGLAGDAQETQYFGPGTRLLVL.

This rearrangement joins TRBV7-2 to TRBJ1-1; 9 bases are a match to TRBD1. Germline V gives CDR1 SGHTA, CDR2 FQGNSA. Trimming removed 5 bases from V and 8 bases from J; junction bases left unmatched: 12. The CDR3 extends over 15 amino acids. The CDR3, as DNA: TGTGCCAGCAGCCCTGGGACAGGGTATTTTCAGGAAGCTTTCTTT. Translation gives CASSPGTGYFQEAFF.

V is TRBV27 and J is TRBJ2-1; the match to TRBD1 covers 9 bases. CDR3 length: 15 residues. Germline loops: CDR1 MNHEY, CDR2 SMNVEV (reference sequence). V dropped 8 bases and J dropped 4; count of bases not matched to a gene: 9. The CDR3 reads CASEGTGGAYNEQFF. The CDR3 DNA follows: TGTGCCAGCGAGGGCACAGGGGGCGCTTACAATGAGCAGTTCTTC.

This clone was seen only once. The chain couples TRBV7-3 to TRBJ2-2, with a possible D match to TRBD2 (6 bases). Germline CDR1 SGHTA, CDR2 FQGTGA. Trimming left V 3 bases short and J 2 bases short, with 13 bases between. This CDR3 has 16 amino acids. The CDR3, as DNA: TGTGCCAGCAGCTTGGGTGGGGGGTACAACACCGGGGAGCTGTTTTTT. This translates into CASSLGGGYNTGELFF. Together with reference TRBV7-3 and TRBJ2-2, the CDR3 gives the full variable domain: GAGVSQTPSNKVTEKGKYVELRCDPISGHTALYWYRQSLGQGPEFLIYFQGTGAADDSGLPNDRFFAVRPEGSVSTLKIQRTERGDSAVYLCASSLGGGYNTGELFFGEGSRLTVL.

The gene calls are TRBV7-2 and TRBJ1-1, with a possible D match to TRBD1 (6 bases). Between the trimmed V and J ends, which lost 4 bases and 4 bases, there was a span of 16 bases. Germline CDR1 SGHTA, CDR2 FQGNSA. The CDR3 is made up of 15 amino acids. CDR3: CASSSSAGGATEAFF. CDR3 nucleotide sequence: TGTGCCAGCAGCTCATCAGCGGGGGGGGCCACTGAAGCTTTCTTT.